The 18 T cell receptor beta chains below come from one sample, sequenced in a study of blood T cell repertoires in COVID-19. Produced via immunoSEQ multiplex PCR; TCRdb's table is partial and in-frame only. The data hold about 20,000 clones, with 60% to 85% observed a single time. Source material: peripheral blood. The source is a man older than 75 with acute or convalescent COVID-19.

V and J are TRBV5-1 and TRBJ1-6, with a weak D call TRBD1 (6 bases). V lost 7 bases and J 5 bases, leaving 7 bases between the germline ends. Germline CDR1 and CDR2: SGHRS and YFSETQ. This CDR3 has 12 amino acids. For the CDR3, the DNA is TGCGCCAGCCGACAGGATAATTCACCCCTCCACTTT. Translation gives CASRQDNSPLHF.

This clone was found a few times. The chain links TRBV20-1 to TRBJ2-5; 9 bases match TRBD2. Unmatched junction bases numbered 15, after V lost 3 bases and J lost 1 base. Germline V gene lookup returns CDR1 DFQATT and CDR2 SNEGSKA (reference sequence). The CDR3 runs 18 residues. CDR3 protein: CSASSDPGGGRAQETQYF. CDR3 in DNA: TGCAGTGCTAGTTCTGACCCCGGGGGCGGGAGGGCCCAAGAGACCCAGTACTTC.

The chain employs TRBV4-3 and TRBJ1-2; D is perhaps TRBD1 (5 bases). The V and J ends lost 0 bases and 7 bases respectively, with 15 bases between them. CDR3 size: 15 residues. CDR1 is LGHNA, CDR2 YSLEER, per germline. The CDR3 loop is CASSQDPGGRGGYTF. The CDR3 DNA reads TGCGCCAGCAGCCAAGATCCCGGGGGACGGGGTGGCTACACCTTC.

This chain uses TRBV3-1 (or the pseudogene TRBV3-2) with TRBJ2-1, with D possibly TRBD2 on 5 matching bases. Germline V lookup: CDR1 LGHDT, CDR2 YNNKEL (reference sequence). CDR3 length: 11 amino acids. V dropped 7 bases and J dropped 15 bases, with 16 bases sitting between them. CDR3 coding DNA: TGTGCCAGCACTATATCCGGGAACGTGTTCTTC. Translated: CASTISGNVFF.

This sequence joins TRBV9 and TRBJ2-1, with D tentatively TRBD1 (6 bases). The germline CDR1 and CDR2 sequences are SGDLS and YYNGEE. The CDR3 loop spans 15 amino acids. Between the trimmed V and J ends, which lost 1 base and 5 bases, there was a span of 13 bases. The CDR3 bases are TGTGCCAGCAGCGTACAGGACAGCCGAAACAATGAGCAGTTCTTC. Encoded protein: CASSVQDSRNNEQFF.

This clone has more than one count but fewer than ten. This chain uses TRBV5-1 with TRBJ1-4, with TRBD1 identical over 9 bases. Per germline, CDR1 SGHRS and CDR2 YFSETQ. CDR3 length: 14 amino acids. Trimming took 7 bases from V and 0 from J; bases not matched to a gene: 1. As DNA, the CDR3 is TGCGCCAGCGGACAGGGGACAACTAATGAAAAACTGTTTTTT. Its translation is CASGQGTTNEKLFF.

The sample holds many counts of this clone. V is TRBV18 and J is TRBJ2-3, with TRBD2 matching over 7 bases. V was pared by 2 bases and J by 2 bases, with 10 bases of the junction left unmatched. The CDR3 runs to 17 residues. Germline CDR1 KGHSH, CDR2 LQKENI. The CDR3 here is CASSPYWERGYTDTQYF. The CDR3 region has the DNA TGTGCCAGCTCACCATACTGGGAGCGGGGATACACAGATACGCAGTATTTT.

The chain employs TRBV29-1 and TRBJ1-5; D may be TRBD1 (5 bases). Trimming stripped 6 bases from V and 2 bases from J, with 11 bases between. The CDR3 runs 13 residues. Germline-derived CDR1 and CDR2 are SQVTM and ANQGSEA. CDR3 bases: TGCAGCGTCGTAACAGGAGGCAATCAGCCCCAGCATTTT. It translates to CSVVTGGNQPQHF.

The V call is TRBV19, the J call TRBJ1-2, with D tentatively TRBD1 (5 bases). This CDR3 is 11 amino acids long. The germline V and J ends were trimmed by 9 bases and 4 bases, with 9 bases remaining between them. Germline V CDR1 and CDR2: LNHDA, SQIVND (reference sequence). Here the CDR3 DNA reads TGTGCCAGCAGACAGACCTATGGCTACACCTTC. It specifies CASRQTYGYTF.

V gene TRBV30 combines with J gene TRBJ2-7; D might be TRBD1 (6 bases). Trimming stripped 2 bases from V and 3 bases from J, with 17 bases between. This CDR3 contains 15 residues. CDR1 is GTSNPN, CDR2 SVGIG, per germline (reference sequence). CDR3 in DNA: TGTGCCTGGAGTCGAGGGGGTTACGGTAGCTACGAGCAGTACTTC. This translates into CAWSRGGYGSYEQYF.

The chain couples TRBV7-3 to TRBJ2-5; 8 bases are a match to TRBD1. This CDR3 is 15 amino acids long. The germline V gene encodes CDR1 SGHTA and CDR2 FQGTGA. Unmatched junction bases numbered 6, after V lost 2 bases and J lost 4 bases. For the CDR3, the DNA is TGTGCCAGCAGCTTATCAGGGACAGGAAGAGAGACCCAGTACTTC. Translated: CASSLSGTGRETQYF. Full variable domain (outside the CDR3, taken from reference TRBV7-3 and TRBJ2-5): GAGVSQTPSNKVTEKGKYVELRCDPISGHTALYWYRQSLGQGPEFLIYFQGTGAADDSGLPNDRFFAVRPEGSVSTLKIQRTERGDSAVYLCASSLSGTGRETQYFGPGTRLLVL.

V is TRBV20-1 and J is TRBJ1-6; 11 nucleotides match TRBD1. Germline CDR1 DFQATT, CDR2 SNEGSKA (reference sequence). Trimming removed 3 bases from V and 8 bases from J; junction bases left unmatched: 9. The CDR3 is 16 amino acids. CDR3 amino acids: CSASYGTGGWDSPLHF. The DNA of the CDR3 is TGCAGTGCTAGTTATGGGACAGGGGGTTGGGATTCACCCCTCCACTTT.

V is TRBV11-3 and J is TRBJ1-1; D ambiguous. V gave up 5 bases and J gave up 4 bases, with 11 bases separating them. The CDR3 loop spans 13 amino acids. Germline assignment: CDR1 SGHNT and CDR2 YENEEA. This chain's CDR3 is CASSLLAGTEAFF. The CDR3 DNA reads as TGTGCCAGCAGCCTCCTGGCTGGCACTGAAGCTTTCTTT.

By frequency in the sample, this clone is medium-sized. The genes are TRBV7-6 and TRBJ2-1, with D possibly being TRBD2 (5 bases). CDR1 is SGHVS and CDR2 is FNYEAQ in the germline V gene. This CDR3 comprises 17 residues. Trimming cost V 5 bases and J 5 bases, with 22 bases left between them. This CDR3 is CASSAGAYKLAHNEQFF. In nucleotides, the CDR3 is TGTGCCAGCAGCGCCGGAGCTTACAAGCTAGCCCACAATGAGCAGTTCTTC.

This chain uses TRBV7-2 with TRBJ2-2, with TRBD2 matching over 8 bases. Germline-derived CDR1 and CDR2 are SGHTA and FQGNSA. The CDR3 has 16 residues. V lost 4 bases, J lost 0 bases, and 4 bases stayed unmatched. In DNA, the CDR3 is TGTGCCAGCAGCTCATCGGGACTAGCGAACACCGGGGAGCTGTTTTTT. The encoded protein is CASSSSGLANTGELFF.

The genes are TRBV7-9 and TRBJ1-4; no clear D. The germline V gene has CDR1 SEHNR and CDR2 FQNEAQ (reference sequence). Trimming removed 2 bases at V and 1 base at J, with 5 bases between. The CDR3 is 14 residues long. CDR3 residues: CASSLTVTNEKLFF. CDR3 nucleotide sequence: TGTGCCAGCAGCTTAACAGTAACTAATGAAAAACTGTTTTTT.

This clone was seen a handful of times. The chain uses TRBV2 and TRBJ1-6, with D tentatively TRBD1 (5 bases). This CDR3 contains 14 residues. V was shortened by 7 bases and J by 3 bases, with 10 bases between the two germline ends. CDR1 and CDR2 (germline): SNHLY, FYNNEI. This chain's CDR3 is CASTVGGYNSPLHF. CDR3 sequence (DNA): TGTGCCAGCACCGTCGGGGGCTATAATTCACCCCTCCACTTT.

In this sample, this clone turned up a few times. The chain joins TRBV7-2 to TRBJ2-1; D is unresolved. Per germline, CDR1 SGHTA and CDR2 FQGNSA. Trimming left V 2 bases short and J 4 bases short, with 15 bases between. The CDR3 runs to 16 residues. Here the CDR3 reads CASSLSSSGAYNEQFF. CDR3 bases: TGTGCCAGCAGCTTATCCTCTTCCGGAGCTTACAATGAGCAGTTCTTC.